A selection of T cell receptor beta chains follows, all from one sample in a study of identical twins. TCRdb re-called the 5' RACE reads with MiXCR, one entry per CDR3 protein. The repertoire consists of some 590,000 distinct CDR3 sequences, with around a tenth occurring once and the leading ten covering around 3.2%. The sample was also linked to a second study, of yellow fever vaccine responses in identical twins.

The sequenced sample was PBMCs. The origin of the receptors is a young woman in good health. Each CDR3 is given with its conserved first and last residue. D genes are given only for firm matches. The size entry is marked missing in some rows and otherwise reads once, few, many or a size class.

v_call: TRBV12-3/TRBV12-4
d_call: -
j_call: TRBJ1-6
clone_size: -
cdr3_aa: CASSFVSPLHF
cdr3_nt: TGTGCCAGCAGTTTCGTCTCACCCCTCCACTTT

v_call: TRBV29-1
d_call: TRBD1
j_call: TRBJ2-1
clone_size: few
cdr3_aa: CSVEGQSYNEQFF
cdr3_nt: TGCAGCGTTGAGGGACAGAGCTACAATGAGCAGTTCTTC

v_call: TRBV7-9
d_call: -
j_call: TRBJ2-2
clone_size: few
cdr3_aa: CASSPPAEDLFTGELFF
cdr3_nt: TGTGCCAGCAGCCCGCCTGCCGAGGATTTATTTACCGGGGAGCTGTTTTTT

v_call: TRBV14
d_call: TRBD1
j_call: TRBJ2-2
clone_size: few
cdr3_aa: CASSRPRQGAGELFF
cdr3_nt: TGTGCCAGCAGCCGCCCTAGGCAGGGGGCCGGGGAGCTGTTTTTT

v_call: TRBV15
d_call: TRBD1
j_call: TRBJ2-3
clone_size: many
cdr3_aa: CATSRGDRGRTDTQYF
cdr3_nt: TGTGCCACCAGCAGAGGTGACAGGGGACGCACAGATACGCAGTATTTT

v_call: TRBV11-2
d_call: TRBD1
j_call: TRBJ2-7
clone_size: few
cdr3_aa: CASSSFPGQGPLPSYEQYF
cdr3_nt: TGTGCCAGCAGCTCATTTCCGGGACAGGGGCCCCTACCCTCCTACGAGCAGTACTTC

v_call: TRBV5-1
d_call: -
j_call: TRBJ2-1
clone_size: few
cdr3_aa: CASSLDRALNNEQFF
cdr3_nt: TGCGCCAGCAGCTTGGACAGGGCTCTTAACAATGAGCAGTTCTTC

v_call: TRBV5-1
d_call: TRBD2
j_call: TRBJ2-5
clone_size: -
cdr3_aa: CASSLKLAGGPVVETQYF
cdr3_nt: TGCGCCAGCAGCTTGAAGTTGGCGGGGGGGCCGGTAGTAGAGACCCAGTACTTC

v_call: TRBV12-3/TRBV12-4
d_call: TRBD2
j_call: TRBJ2-5
clone_size: -
cdr3_aa: CASSSLAGGPYQETQYF
cdr3_nt: TGTGCCAGCAGTTCACTAGCGGGAGGCCCGTACCAAGAGACCCAGTACTTC

v_call: TRBV11-2
d_call: TRBD2
j_call: TRBJ2-3
clone_size: few
cdr3_aa: CASSHGLTSGKSTDTQYF
cdr3_nt: TGTGCCAGCAGCCACGGGTTGACTAGCGGGAAGAGCACAGATACGCAGTATTTT